Here is one TCR beta chain with its context. There is no known antigen for this receptor. Base qualities are missing; no much larger clone stands one base away. The data are from a study of blood T cell repertoires in COVID-19 (dated by TCRdb to the early 2020s). Study-wide context: Samples from collaborators originated in the United States, Italy and Spain and spanned both the acute and convalescent phases of COVID-19. The samples were drawn from the first 160 participants of the ongoing ImmuneRACE study and from 1,254 subjects provided by 6 global collaborators. Where HLA class I and class II types were available, the types were taken from metadata supplied by the sample provider, not from assay-based typing. The repertoires were released in a freely available public database intended as a resource for research on the immune response to SARS-CoV-2. The material from the prospective study consisted of cDNA or gDNA derived from T cells, B-cell-depleted T cells, or PBMCs. The dataset comprised deeply sampled blood TCRbeta repertoires from subjects exposed to, actively infected with, or recovered from COVID-19. The sample metadata nearly always contained a de-identified subject ID, COVID-19 status, age in years and sex.

Findings and caveats that apply to the study as a whole: The amount of clinical and demographic metadata varied by source and participant and was provided uncurated.

Trimming leaves V shorter by 5 bases and J shorter by 1 base, with the junction holding 5 bases beyond the gene matches. The germline V gene (reference sequence) supplies CDR1 LNHDA and CDR2 SQIVND. The CDR3 sequence holds 15 residues, the cysteine and phenylalanine included. The CDR3 DNA has 45 bases and is translated from base 1. The immunoSEQ Assay, a bias-controlled multiplex PCR, was used to amplify TCRbeta CDR3 regions from genomic DNA. For the original study's pipeline: The number of nucleated cells in each sample was estimated from the amplification of reference gene primers within the assay. To quantify the absolute abundance of each unique TCRbeta CDR3 rearrangement, sequence reads were collapsed and filtered. For each sample, productive Simpson clonality was calculated as the square root of Simpson's diversity index across productive rearrangements. Here the immuneACCESS table is served through TCRdb, limited to in-frame sequences with V and J called. Missing clones are a known gap in these copies; in checked studies unresolved V genes cover under half, and the rest lacks a known reason. The DNA gave D and trimming, while V, J and clone size come from that table. The sample table holds around 230,000 clones, of which around four fifths were seen once. The top ten hold approximately 7.4% of the sample.

The collaborating institutions used their own protocols to collect whole blood in K2EDTA tubes. For TCRbeta analysis, collaborators shipped samples as frozen whole blood, isolated PBMCs, or DNA extracted from either of those sample types. This sequence was found in a woman aged 50 to 60 with acute or convalescent COVID-19. The sample comprised peripheral blood. Recombination linked TRBV19 to TRBJ1-5; TRBD1 agrees with 7 junctional bases. The CDR3 has the sequence CASSYGTASNQPQHF. The DNA sequence follows: TGTGCCAGTAGTTATGGGACAGCGAGCAATCAGCCCCAGCATTTT.